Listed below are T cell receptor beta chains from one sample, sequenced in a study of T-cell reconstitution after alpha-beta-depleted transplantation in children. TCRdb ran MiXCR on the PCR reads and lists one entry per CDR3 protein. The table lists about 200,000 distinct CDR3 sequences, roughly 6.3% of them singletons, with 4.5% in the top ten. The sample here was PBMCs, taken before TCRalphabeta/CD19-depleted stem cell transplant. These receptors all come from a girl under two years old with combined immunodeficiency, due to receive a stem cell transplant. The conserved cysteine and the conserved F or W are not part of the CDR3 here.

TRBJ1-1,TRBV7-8,ASSNQGPGLNTEAF
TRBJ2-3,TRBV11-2,ASSPGVRTDTQY
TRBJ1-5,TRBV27,ASSLFGSYSNQPQH
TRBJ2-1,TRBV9,ASSVGMRLAGDNEQF
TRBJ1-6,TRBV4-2,ASSQRDRQGNSPLH
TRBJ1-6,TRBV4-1,ASSQGLSGDLH
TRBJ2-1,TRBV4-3,ASSPSDLFSYNEQF
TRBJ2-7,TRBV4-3,ASSQVDRANEQY
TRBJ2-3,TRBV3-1,ASSQGFASGFTDTQY
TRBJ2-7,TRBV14,ASRRTGAYEQY
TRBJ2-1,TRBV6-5,ASSYSPSGGGEQF
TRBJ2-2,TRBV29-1,SVLGLAGELF
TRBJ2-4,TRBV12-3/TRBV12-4,ASTAASNIQY
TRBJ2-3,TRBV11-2,ASSLFLPRTDTQY
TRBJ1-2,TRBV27,ASSLFYRGVREGYT
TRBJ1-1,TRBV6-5,ASSYSATEAF
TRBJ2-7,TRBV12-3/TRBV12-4,ASSLRGDGYEQY
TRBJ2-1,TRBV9,ASSPWGQDNEQF
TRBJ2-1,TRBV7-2,ASSPYSGTHGYNEQF
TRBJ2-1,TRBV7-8,ASSFPHNEQF
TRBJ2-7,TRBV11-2,ASSPGLVPYEQY
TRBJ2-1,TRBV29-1,SVDGREVGDEQF
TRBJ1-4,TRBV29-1,SVTGRNEKLF
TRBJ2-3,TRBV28,ASSFSSVTRLTDTQY
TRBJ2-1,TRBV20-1,SARGTGLEQF
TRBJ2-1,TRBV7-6,ASSLAGGTTYNEQF
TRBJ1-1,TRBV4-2,ASKRAGPNTEAF
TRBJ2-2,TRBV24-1,ATSDSYFLSPTGELF
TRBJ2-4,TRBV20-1,SARDLQGVYIQY
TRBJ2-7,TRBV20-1,SAKPSGRAWEQY
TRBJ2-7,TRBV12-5,ASGPTGTGIREQY
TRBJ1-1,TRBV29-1,SAAGTQAF
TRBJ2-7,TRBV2,ASKAVHEQY
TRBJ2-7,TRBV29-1,SVETTGEYEQY
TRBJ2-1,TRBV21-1,ASRYKTSGRANEQF
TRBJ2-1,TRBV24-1,ATSELAGHNEQF
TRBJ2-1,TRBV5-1,ASSLVGLASSYNEQF
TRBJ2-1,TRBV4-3,ASSRGTSGMGEQF
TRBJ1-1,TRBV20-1,SARARAPNAF
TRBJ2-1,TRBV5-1,ASSLRTSGGGYEQF
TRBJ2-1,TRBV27,ASQLSGMLGNEQF
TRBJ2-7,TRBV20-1,SAWGDQSSYEQY
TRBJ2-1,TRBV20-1,SASGGLAAYNEQF
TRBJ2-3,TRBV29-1,SAGYTGGDTQY
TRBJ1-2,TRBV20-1,SATGTGHGGYT
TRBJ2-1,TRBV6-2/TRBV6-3,ASSYAGLASSYNEQF
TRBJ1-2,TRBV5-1,ASSPENSVVYGYT
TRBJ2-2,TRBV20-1,SARESSGLGELF
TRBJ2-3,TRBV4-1,ASSRLAGSGTDTQY
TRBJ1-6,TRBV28,ASRFQGQGVYSPLH
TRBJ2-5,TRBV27,ASSLSRLAEETQY
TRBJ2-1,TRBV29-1,SSPATGPYNEQF